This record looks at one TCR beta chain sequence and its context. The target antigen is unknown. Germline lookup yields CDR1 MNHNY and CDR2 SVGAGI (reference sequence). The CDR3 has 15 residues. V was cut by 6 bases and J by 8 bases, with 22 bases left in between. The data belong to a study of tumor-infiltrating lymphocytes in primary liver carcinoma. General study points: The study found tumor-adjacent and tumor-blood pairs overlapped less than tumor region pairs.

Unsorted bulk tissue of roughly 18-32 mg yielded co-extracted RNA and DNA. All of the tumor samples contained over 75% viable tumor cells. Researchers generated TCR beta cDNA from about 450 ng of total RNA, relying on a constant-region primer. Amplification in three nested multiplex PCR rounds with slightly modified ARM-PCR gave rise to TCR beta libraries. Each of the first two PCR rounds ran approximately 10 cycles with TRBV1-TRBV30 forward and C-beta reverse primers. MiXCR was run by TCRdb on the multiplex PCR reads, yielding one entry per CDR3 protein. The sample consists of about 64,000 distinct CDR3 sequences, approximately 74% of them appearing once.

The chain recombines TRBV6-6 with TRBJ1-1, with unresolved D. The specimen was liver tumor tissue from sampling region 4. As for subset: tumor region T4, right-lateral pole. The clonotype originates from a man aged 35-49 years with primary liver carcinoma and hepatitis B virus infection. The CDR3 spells CASRPYTEDLTEAFF. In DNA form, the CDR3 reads TGTGCCAGCAGACCCTATACAGAGGATCTTACAGAAGCTTTCTTT.